The T cell receptor (beta chain) described here comes from a study of OX40 agonist ivuxolimab in advanced cancers. Study in general: Prior anti-PD-1, anti-PD-L1 or anti-CTLA-4 therapy was allowed; roughly 40% had some.

Here immunoSEQ multiplex PCR was the method, and the copy in TCRdb shows in-frame clones only, minus some. The sample lists tens of thousands of clones, around 85% occurring once. The CDR3 contains 13 residues. The germline V and J ends were trimmed by 5 bases and 3 bases, with 8 bases remaining between them. Germline CDR1 MGHDK, CDR2 SYGVNS. The chain employs TRBV25-1 and TRBJ1-5, with D uncertain. The sample in question was CD4+ or CD8+ T cells sorted from blood, obtained in a trial of the OX40 agonist ivuxolimab. This TCR derives from an adult with an advanced solid tumor such as melanoma, head and neck, liver or kidney cancer. Here the CDR3 reads CASSKESNQPQHF. CDR3 nucleotide sequence: TGTGCCAGCAGTAAGGAGTCCAATCAGCCCCAGCATTTT.